This TCR beta chain was captured by sequencing in a study of immune cell composition in non-small cell lung cancer (TCRdb year 2017). In the study overall: Histologic subtype, mainly lung adenocarcinoma or squamous cell carcinoma, was assigned on the basis of H&E together with p63, CK5, Napsin A and TTF-1 immunohistochemistry. TCR-beta sequencing (Adaptive Biotechnologies) was performed on 34 paired NSCLC tumour and non-adjacent lung specimens plus 26 tumour-only specimens. Supplementary cohort #1 consisted of 10 lung adenocarcinoma cases with paired tumour/lung TCR-beta sequencing and with TIL populations generated to assess tumour reactivity. Four tumour specimens with TCR-beta data were of rare histological subtypes and were excluded from the subtype comparisons.

This clone was counted only a few times. Which antigen it targets is not known. Per-base qualities were not stored, and no clone one base away is much larger. Non-adjacent lung tissue from the same patient, taken as far from the tumour as possible and at least 3 cm away, was used for the normal lung samples. Genomic DNA was extracted with the QIAamp DNA kit from frozen aliquots of unsorted single-cell suspensions. Tissues arrived within 2 hours of resection and were immediately processed into single-cell suspensions. Tissue was mechanically dissociated and enzymatically digested with DNase I, collagenase I and hyaluronidase for about 30 minutes at 37 °C, then filtered and RBC-lysed. Study-wide findings and limitations: Smoking pack-years did not significantly correlate with tumour TCR-beta clonality. Tumour-associated clones >0.5% occurred in nearly half of NSCLC cases: approximately 33% of adenocarcinomas versus approximately 75% of squamous carcinomas. The reactivity cohort contained only ten to eleven cases, and the tumour-reactive clones were not shown to have sequences in common with the dominant in vivo tumour-associated clones. In under 13 adenocarcinoma cases, maximal tumour-associated clone frequency correlated strongly with TIL tumour reactivity, whereas overall clonality did not.

A two-step multiplex PCR amplified TCR-beta CDR3 regions from genomic DNA, and the second step of the PCR added Illumina-compatible adaptors. As a commercial immunoSEQ service, TCR-beta immunosequencing was carried out on an Illumina platform. In the original analysis: Two measures summarised the repertoires: productive clonality, and Top 10 Clones, meaning the percentage of T-cell templates coming from the ten most frequent sequences. Productive clonality had a range of 0 to 1, where 1 means a monoclonal population. Tumour-associated clones were defined as sequences comprising at least 0.1% of tumour T-cell templates but absent from matched non-adjacent lung, identified via log10 scatter plots. Two-group comparisons used Student's t-tests, stages used ANOVA, and relationships used linear regression, analysed in GraphPad Prism7 and R. TCRdb mirrors the immuneACCESS table, restricted to in-frame sequences. Some clones are absent from its copies; in checked studies, under half trace to an unresolved V gene, and the reason for the others is unknown. V and J calls and clone size are as listed in that table; D and trimming were resolved from the DNA. This sample holds more than 15,000 clones; 70% to 80% were observed only once. The ten largest clonotypes hold 7.5% to 10% of the sample.

In addition, the sample was reused for a study of CD4 T cells in lung cancer. The second publication reports: In the study, blood T cells from NSCLC patients were screened for responses to candidate mutation-encoded neoepitopes, and neoantigen-specific CD4+ T-cell clones and TCRs were isolated. A few patients undergoing curative-intent resections for stage I-III non-small cell lung cancer provided the tumor and non-adjacent lung tissue. Aged 60 to 69 when blood was donated, the resected patients, most of whom were former smokers, had either lung adenocarcinoma or squamous cell carcinoma. Treatments received by the patients before blood donation included platinum chemotherapy, and some patients received nivolumab or pembrolizumab. Some blood-derived responses might reflect in vitro priming of naive T cells or cross-reactivity rather than memory responses to the cancer. Deep sequencing of TCRB was used to follow the frequency of neoantigen-specific clonotypes in tumor resections, non-adjacent lung and cultured T-cell products. The kit provider's software was used to analyze TCRB sequence data, and Fisher's exact test was applied to assess tumor enrichment of clonotype templates.

Sequencing was done on a sample of non-adjacent lung tissue. The sequence derives from a human donor with non-small cell lung cancer.

The CDR3 protein is CASRYGTAGNTIYF. The DNA sequence is given as TGTGCCAGCAGGTATGGGACAGCTGGAAACACCATATATTTT. The V and J genes are TRBV6-6 and TRBJ1-3, and TRBD1 matches 7 of the central bases. The CDR3 runs 14 residues from the cysteine to the phenylalanine. Solely the CDR3 DNA is kept, with 42 bases framed from the first base. The germline V gene (reference sequence) provides CDR1 MNHNY and CDR2 SVGAGI. Compared with germline, V lacks 6 bases and J lacks 2 bases; bases without a gene match: 4.